Listed here are 28 T cell receptor beta chains from one sample, sequenced in a study of monozygotic twins with inflammatory bowel disease. TCRdb reanalyzed the 5' RACE reads and collapses them to one entry per CDR3 protein, without DNA. The sample totals approximately 200,000 distinct CDR3 sequences. The specimen was blood. These receptor sequences come from a human donor with ulcerative colitis or Crohn's disease, or a healthy co-twin of an affected twin (not recorded which).

The chain is built from TRBV9 and TRBJ2-1. The CDR3 spans 16 residues. The V gene's germline CDR1 is SGDLS and CDR2 YYNGEE. The CDR3 is CASSTVWVSSYNEQFF.

The chain couples TRBV7-9 to TRBJ1-1; there is no DNA to check the TCRdb D call of TRBD1. There are 13 residues in the CDR3. Looked up from germline, CDR1 is SEHNR and CDR2 is FQNEAQ (reference sequence). This chain's CDR3 is CASSPRGGAEAFF.

V is TRBV19 and J is TRBJ1-1; as DNA is missing, the TRBD1 call by TCRdb cannot be tested. This CDR3 has 15 amino acids. Germline V CDR1 and CDR2: LNHDA, SQIVND (reference sequence). The CDR3 loop is CASSDTIPGYTEAFF.

The genes are TRBV19 and TRBJ1-1. This CDR3 region has 16 residues. Germline CDR1 is LNHDA and CDR2 is SQIVND (reference sequence). The CDR3 protein is CASSIEAGWMNTEAFF.

The gene calls are TRBV20-1 and TRBJ2-1; no DNA is available, so the TRBD2 call from TCRdb remains unchecked. This CDR3 comprises 12 residues. Germline loops: CDR1 DFQATT, CDR2 SNEGSKA (reference sequence). The CDR3 sequence is CTIGIWGGRQFF.

V and J are TRBV20-1 and TRBJ1-5; lacking DNA, the TRBD1 call made by TCRdb goes unchecked. This CDR3 has 16 residues. Germline V CDR1 and CDR2: DFQATT, SNEGSKA (reference sequence). Here the CDR3 reads CSASTGLYFSNQPQHF.

V and J are TRBV10-3 and TRBJ2-3. Per germline, CDR1 ENHRY and CDR2 SYGVKD. The CDR3 runs to 14 residues. CDR3: CAIKTAPGTDTQYF.

The V and J genes are TRBV7-2 and TRBJ1-2; with no DNA, the TCRdb D assignment of TRBD1 cannot be verified. This CDR3 is built from 15 residues. CDR1 is SGHTA, CDR2 FQGNSA, per germline. CDR3 sequence reads: CASSLFGRGSYGYTF.

J is TRBJ2-2 and V is TRBV7-2. Germline V gene lookup returns CDR1 SGHTA and CDR2 FQGNSA. The CDR3 totals 13 residues. CDR3 protein: CASSLGHAGELFF.

This chain links TRBV7-6 with TRBJ1-3; TCRdb gives TRBD1 as the D gene, but with no DNA this cannot be confirmed. Germline V lookup: CDR1 SGHVS, CDR2 FNYEAQ. CDR3 length equals 13 residues. The CDR3: CASSFNPGGTIYF.

The V call is TRBV18, the J call TRBJ2-1; lacking DNA, the TRBD1 call made by TCRdb goes unchecked. The CDR3 has 13 amino acids. Per the germline V gene, CDR1 is KGHSH and CDR2 is LQKENI. The CDR3 loop reads CASSPGDYNEQFF.

The chain uses TRBV7-2 and TRBJ2-1; no DNA is available, so the TRBD2 call from TCRdb remains unchecked. Germline CDR1 SGHTA, CDR2 FQGNSA. The length of the CDR3 is 15 residues. This CDR3 is CASSQMAGPTQEQFF.

V is TRBV4-2 and J is TRBJ2-3; TCRdb selects TRBD2, and the lack of DNA leaves this call unchecked. This CDR3 is 15 amino acids long. Germline loops: CDR1 LGHNA, CDR2 YNFKEQ. CDR3 sequence: CASSRGSGSGDTQYF.

This rearrangement joins TRBV7-2 to TRBJ1-2. Germline values: CDR1 SGHTA, CDR2 FQGNSA. This CDR3 spans 13 amino acids. The CDR3 loop is CASSPGLAASYTF.

This chain joins TRBV19 and TRBJ1-1; TCRdb outputs TRBD1, but without DNA this stays unchecked. There are 15 residues in the CDR3. CDR1 and CDR2 (germline): LNHDA, SQIVND (reference sequence). CDR3 protein: CASSRVTRGDTEAFF.

This chain links TRBV6-2 or TRBV6-3 with TRBJ2-7; TCRdb's assignment of TRBD2 cannot be checked, as there is no DNA. The CDR3 has 14 amino acids. Germline CDR1 is MNHEY and CDR2 is SVGEGT. The CDR3 loop is CASIQLAGGYEQYF.

The CDR3 here is CASSVGRDTNSPLHF. V is TRBV19 and J is TRBJ1-6; the D gene TCRdb calls, TRBD1, cannot be checked with no DNA. This CDR3 comprises 15 residues. The germline CDR1 and CDR2 sequences are LNHDA and SQIVND (reference sequence). The whole variable domain, remainder taken from reference TRBV19 and TRBJ1-6, is DGGITQSPKYLFRKEGQNVTLSCEQNLNHDAMYWYRQDPGQGLRLIYYSQIVNDFQKGDIAEGYSVSREKKESFPLTVTSAQKNPTAFYLCASSVGRDTNSPLHFGNGTRLTVT.

The chain is built from TRBV20-1 and TRBJ2-2. CDR3 size: 15 residues. Germline loops: CDR1 DFQATT, CDR2 SNEGSKA (reference sequence). The CDR3 sequence: CSARGELSKAGELFF.

The V gene is TRBV19, the J gene TRBJ2-7. The germline V gene has CDR1 LNHDA and CDR2 SQIVND (reference sequence). CDR3 length: 15 amino acids. The chain's CDR3 is CASSIDFPYSYEQYF.

The CDR3 here is CASSYSDRGYTEAFF. V gene TRBV6-5 combines with J gene TRBJ1-1; TCRdb's D gene call, TRBD1, goes unchecked for lack of DNA. Germline CDR1 and CDR2: MNHEY and SVGAGI. The CDR3 length is 15 residues.

The chain carries TRBV7-9 and TRBJ1-2. The CDR3 spans 13 residues. From germline, CDR1 is SEHNR and CDR2 FQNEAQ (reference sequence). The CDR3 here is CASSRNDNYGYTF.

The chain links TRBV6-2 or TRBV6-3 to TRBJ2-1; no DNA is available, so the TRBD1 call from TCRdb remains unchecked. CDR1 is MNHEY and CDR2 is SVGEGT in the germline V gene. The CDR3 contains 13 residues. CDR3 sequence: CASSSNLQGLQFF.

The CDR3: CASSPPEAVNTEAFF. The chain couples TRBV18 to TRBJ1-1. Germline CDR1 and CDR2: KGHSH and LQKENI. The CDR3 has 15 residues.

The rearrangement uses TRBV5-5 and TRBJ1-1; TCRdb outputs TRBD1, but without DNA this stays unchecked. The germline V gene encodes CDR1 SGHKS and CDR2 YYEKEE (reference sequence). The CDR3 has 14 residues. CDR3 amino acids: CASSLEWGLGEAFF.

The J gene is TRBJ2-2, the V gene TRBV4-2; with no DNA, the TCRdb D assignment of TRBD1 cannot be verified. Germline V gives CDR1 LGHNA, CDR2 YNFKEQ. The CDR3 extends over 15 amino acids. This CDR3 reads CAAQDRFSDTGELFF.

The chain has TRBV27 and TRBJ1-1; lacking DNA, the TRBD1 call made by TCRdb goes unchecked. Germline-derived CDR1 and CDR2 are MNHEY and SMNVEV (reference sequence). This CDR3 spans 14 amino acids. The CDR3 is CASSPGTPYGEAFF.

V usage is TRBV7-9 and J usage is TRBJ1-6. The germline CDR1 and CDR2 sequences are SEHNR and FQNEAQ (reference sequence). This CDR3 contains 14 residues. The CDR3 loop is CASSLRATNSPLHF.

This sequence joins TRBV10-2 and TRBJ2-1; the D call from TCRdb, TRBD2, cannot be confirmed without DNA. The length of the CDR3 is 18 residues. Germline loops: CDR1 WSHSY, CDR2 SAAADI. The CDR3 protein is CASSARSSGVTGYNEQFF.